One and the same sample provided the 13 T cell receptor beta chains below, sequenced in a study of T cell responses to AZD1222 COVID-19 vaccine. Sequenced by immunoSEQ multiplex PCR; TCRdb stores in-frame clones only, minus some. This table holds over 45,000 clones, approximately 83% found once. Sequencing used peripheral blood, obtained on day 0 of AZD1222 vaccination. These receptors were taken from an adult in good health.

The rearrangement links TRBV5-6 to TRBJ2-7; D could derive from TRBD1 or TRBD2 (7 bases each). Trimming shortened V by 1 base and J by 5 bases, and 16 bases separated the two germline ends. CDR3 length: 15 residues. Germline-derived CDR1 and CDR2 are SGHDT and YYEEEE. In DNA form, the CDR3 reads TGTGCCAGCAGCTTGAATCCGACAGGGAGGGACGAGCAGTACTTC. It translates to CASSLNPTGRDEQYF.

V and J are TRBV10-2 and TRBJ1-6; no clear D gene. V lost 6 bases to trimming and J lost 6 bases, with 18 bases between them. The CDR3 is 16 residues long. In germline, CDR1 is WSHSY, CDR2 SAAADI. CDR3 bases: TGCGCCAGCAGGTTAGACTCCGGGTTATTTAATTCACCCCTCCACTTT. It encodes CASRLDSGLFNSPLHF.

The count of this clone is one. CDR3 bases: TGTGCCAGCAGCCCACTTGGACTAGCGGGGCAACGCGAGCAGTTCTTC. Residues: CASSPLGLAGQREQFF. The chain has TRBV3-1 (or the pseudogene TRBV3-2) and TRBJ2-1, with 12 nucleotides matching TRBD2. Germline V gene sequence: CDR1 LGHDT, CDR2 YNNKEL (reference sequence). The CDR3 is made up of 16 amino acids. V lost 4 bases and J lost 10; bases outside the gene matches: 11.

This clone occurred a few times. The V and J genes are TRBV19 and TRBJ1-2; 7 positions match TRBD1. V was pared by 6 bases and J by 6 bases, with 10 bases of the junction left unmatched. CDR3 length: 14 amino acids. The V gene's germline CDR1 is LNHDA and CDR2 SQIVND (reference sequence). CDR3 in amino acids: CASSTIPGGDGYTF. In DNA form, the CDR3 reads TGTGCCAGTAGCACAATCCCAGGGGGAGATGGCTACACCTTC.

V and J are TRBV5-1 and TRBJ1-2; no reliable D call. The CDR3 covers 16 residues. Between the trimmed V and J ends, which lost 3 bases and 7 bases, there was a span of 22 bases. CDR1 SGHRS and CDR2 YFSETQ come from the germline V gene. The CDR3 spells CASSSGSTRSLIGYTF. The CDR3 DNA follows: TGCGCCAGCAGCTCCGGATCCACAAGGAGTCTTATTGGCTACACCTTC.

V gene TRBV10-2 combines with J gene TRBJ2-7, with TRBD1 identical over 7 bases. Germline loops: CDR1 WSHSY, CDR2 SAAADI. V shed 5 bases and J 4 bases; nucleotides not matched to a gene: 11. This CDR3 is built from 15 residues. The CDR3 sequence: CASSTDGTASYEQYF. The CDR3 DNA reads as TGCGCCAGCAGTACAGACGGGACAGCGAGTTACGAGCAGTACTTC.

This chain links TRBV2 with TRBJ2-7; possibly TRBD1 for D (5 bases). Trimming took off 7 bases at V and 5 bases at J, with 18 bases between the two ends. The CDR3 covers 14 residues. CDR1 SNHLY and CDR2 FYNNEI come from the germline V gene. CDR3 DNA sequence: TGTGCCAGCATCTCGGTCCTGGCAGGGCACGAGCAGTACTTC. Residues: CASISVLAGHEQYF.

V gene TRBV28 combines with J gene TRBJ2-5, with D perhaps given as TRBD1 or TRBD2 (6 bases each). The CDR3 totals 16 residues. V lost 2 bases to trimming and J lost 4 bases, with 17 bases between them. Germline V CDR1 and CDR2: MDHEN, SYDVKM. DNA for the CDR3: TGTGCCAGCAGTTTAACGGGGGCGGGTAGGCGAGAGACCCAGTACTTC. Residues: CASSLTGAGRRETQYF.

This clone was recorded a few times. The CDR3 sequence: CASSPVLAGGGYEQYF. The CDR3 bases are TGTGCCAGCAGCCCCGTCCTAGCGGGGGGAGGCTACGAGCAGTACTTC. This chain links TRBV7-9 with TRBJ2-7; 11 positions match TRBD2. This CDR3 spans 16 amino acids. CDR1 is SEHNR, CDR2 FQNEAQ, per germline (reference sequence). Unmatched junction bases numbered 9, after V lost 5 bases and J lost 3 bases. Full variable domain (rest looked up from reference TRBV7-9 and TRBJ2-7): DTGVSQNPRHKITKRGQNVTFRCDPISEHNRLYWYRQTLGQGPEFLTYFQNEAQLEKSRLLSDRFSAERPKGSFSTLEIQRTEQGDSAMYLCASSPVLAGGGYEQYFGPGTRLTVT.

This sequence joins TRBV6-1 and TRBJ1-4; TRBD1 aligns across 7 bases. Germline V gene sequence: CDR1 MNHNS, CDR2 SASEGT. There are 15 residues in the CDR3. The V segment lost 3 bases and the J segment 8 bases; nucleotides outside the gene matches: 9. CDR3 nucleotide sequence: TGTGCCAGCAGTGAGACCGGGACAGTTTACGAAAAACTGTTTTTT. As protein: CASSETGTVYEKLFF.

The rearrangement links TRBV6-4 to TRBJ1-2; 11 bases fit TRBD1. The CDR3 consists of 14 residues. Germline V lookup: CDR1 MRHNA, CDR2 SNTAGT. The V gene end was trimmed by 6 bases and the J gene end by 4 bases; junction bases not matched to a gene: 4. CDR3 amino acids: CASRPGQGGYGYTF. The CDR3 nucleotides are TGTGCCAGCAGACCGGGACAGGGGGGCTATGGCTACACCTTC.

The chain joins TRBV28 to TRBJ1-6; D is perhaps TRBD1 (6 bases). This CDR3 is built from 13 residues. Trimming removed 5 bases at V and 9 bases at J, with 11 bases between. Per germline, CDR1 MDHEN and CDR2 SYDVKM. This CDR3 reads CASSLGGRSPLHF. CDR3 nucleotides: TGTGCCAGCAGTCTGGGGGGGCGTTCACCCCTCCACTTT.

This clone was counted once. The chain links TRBV7-9 to TRBJ1-1; no clear D gene. Germline CDR1 SEHNR, CDR2 FQNEAQ (reference sequence). This CDR3 has 14 amino acids. V was trimmed by 2 bases and J by 3 bases, leaving 10 bases between them. The CDR3 sequence is CASSLTQSDTEAFF. DNA for the CDR3: TGTGCCAGCAGCTTAACCCAGAGCGACACTGAAGCTTTCTTT.